The subject of this entry is one T cell receptor beta chain. The data originate from a study of shared clonotypes between healthy human individuals. CDR3 size: 17 residues. V shed 0 bases and J 6 bases; nucleotides not matched to a gene: 5. CDR1 and CDR2 (germline): KGHSH, LQKENI. The protocol was immunoSEQ multiplex PCR, while the TCRdb copy is restricted to in-frame clones and leaves out a portion. The sample lists a few million clones; under 97% were seen once. The clonotype was recovered from a man between 18 and 29 years old in good health. The source material was naive CD4+ T cells sorted from blood. Subset here: CD45RA+ positively selected. V is TRBV18 and J is TRBJ2-2, with 12 bases identical to TRBD2. The CDR3 loop reads CASSPPKLAGGSGELFF. In DNA form, the CDR3 reads TGTGCCAGCTCACCACCGAAGCTAGCGGGAGGGTCCGGGGAGCTGTTTTTT.